These T cell receptor beta chains were read from a single sample in a study of T cells in tumors after PD-1 blockade. Here immunoSEQ multiplex PCR was the method, and the copy in TCRdb shows in-frame clones only, minus some. The sample shows tens of thousands of clones, around 72% of them seen only once. The sequences come from PBMCs, collected after anti-PD-1 treatment. These receptors were obtained from a human donor with basal cell carcinoma. Both conserved end residues are part of each CDR3. D genes are given only for firm matches. Size is stated for part of the rows, as once, few or many counts, or as a class when the clone is expanded.

clone size	J gene	D gene	V gene	CDR3 DNA	CDR3 protein
few	TRBJ1-5	TRBD1	TRBV19	TGTGCCAGTAGCCCCCAGACAGGGATTAATCAGCCCCAGCATTTT	CASSPQTGINQPQHF
once	TRBJ1-5	TRBD1	TRBV28	TGTGCCAGCGTACCCCCAGGGGGAGGTCAGCCCCAGCATTTT	CASVPPGGGQPQHF
few	TRBJ1-2	-	TRBV18	TGTGCCAGCTCACTCGACAACTATGGCTACACCTTC	CASSLDNYGYTF
-	TRBJ2-1	-	TRBV5-1	TGCGCCAGCAGCCCGTCTCTCGGGGCAGGGATCAATGAGCAGTTCTTC	CASSPSLGAGINEQFF
-	TRBJ1-1	TRBD1	TRBV29-1	TGCAGCGTTCGACAGGGTCCGAACACTGAAGCTTTCTTT	CSVRQGPNTEAFF
-	TRBJ1-4	-	TRBV9	TGTGCCAGCAGCGTTTTGCCAGGGGCAAATGAAAAACTGTTTTTT	CASSVLPGANEKLFF
once	TRBJ2-2	-	TRBV28	TGTGCCAGCAGGCAAACGCAGGGGACTACCGGGGAGCTGTTTTTT	CASRQTQGTTGELFF
-	TRBJ2-7	-	TRBV6-2/TRBV6-3	TGTGCCAGCAGCCGTTCTTACGAGCAGTACTTC	CASSRSYEQYF
-	TRBJ2-7	TRBD2	TRBV7-9	TGTGCCAGCAGCTCCCCAACTAGCGGGGGACCCTACGAGCAGTACTTC	CASSSPTSGGPYEQYF
-	TRBJ1-4	TRBD1	TRBV30	TGTGCCTCCCCGGGACAGGGGACTGAAAAACTGTTTTTT	CASPGQGTEKLFF
few	TRBJ2-2	TRBD1	TRBV20-1	TGCAGTGCTCGTGAGGGTGGACAGGGCTTTACCGGGGAGCTGTTTTTT	CSAREGGQGFTGELFF
-	TRBJ1-2	-	TRBV3-1/TRBV3-2	TGTGCCAGCAGCCCCCTGGGGGGCTCTGAGTATGGCTACACCTTC	CASSPLGGSEYGYTF
-	TRBJ2-3	-	TRBV6-4	TGTGCCAGCTCGGGGGTATCCACAGATACGCAGTATTTT	CASSGVSTDTQYF
-	TRBJ2-1	TRBD2	TRBV18	TGTGCCAGCTCACCTAGGACTAGCGGCTACAATGAGCAGTTCTTC	CASSPRTSGYNEQFF
-	TRBJ1-1	-	TRBV7-2	TGTGCCAGCAGCTTGGAGGGGGGGCCTGAAGCTTTCTTT	CASSLEGGPEAFF
-	TRBJ2-1	-	TRBV19	TGTGCCAGTAGTATAGAGAACCCGTTGGGGGAGCAGTTCTTC	CASSIENPLGEQFF